What follows are 19 T cell receptor beta chains derived from one specimen sequenced in a study of T cell responses to AZD1222 COVID-19 vaccine. The repertoire was sequenced with immunoSEQ multiplex PCR; TCRdb's copy has only in-frame clones and lacks some. The sample shows some 150,000 clones, nearly 95% of them seen only once. The material was peripheral blood, obtained on day 0 of AZD1222 vaccination. These receptors all come from an adult in good health.

The rearrangement joins TRBV7-3 to TRBJ2-2; D gene unclear. The CDR3 sequence is 13 residues long. With 5 bases removed from V and 5 bases from J, the gap between germline ends came to 9 bases. Per germline, CDR1 SGHTA and CDR2 FQGTGA. In DNA, the CDR3 is TGTGCCAGCAGCCCCGAAGTTACCGGGGAGCTGTTTTTT. Translated, it gives CASSPEVTGELFF.

The chain uses TRBV6-1 and TRBJ1-6, with D possibly TRBD1 on 6 matching bases. V gave up 2 bases and J gave up 6 bases, with 14 bases separating them. There are 16 residues in the CDR3. Germline-derived CDR1 and CDR2 are MNHNS and SASEGT. DNA of the CDR3: TGTGCCAGCAGTGAACCTGGGACACTCTTTAATTCACCCCTCCACTTT. This sequence encodes CASSEPGTLFNSPLHF.

The rearrangement links TRBV3-1 (or the pseudogene TRBV3-2) to TRBJ1-1; no clear D gene. Germline assignment: CDR1 LGHDT and CDR2 YNNKEL (reference sequence). V lost 0 bases, J lost 5 bases, and 7 bases lay in between. The CDR3 spans 13 residues. The DNA for the CDR3 is TGTGCCAGCAGCCAAGATGGCGGTACTGAAGCTTTCTTT. Amino acids: CASSQDGGTEAFF.

The chain is built from TRBV20-1 and TRBJ1-2; the D gene is possibly TRBD1 (6 bases). Deletions cut 4 bases from V and 8 bases from J, with 11 bases between. Per germline, CDR1 DFQATT and CDR2 SNEGSKA (reference sequence). This CDR3 has 11 residues. CDR3 nucleotides: TGCAGTGCTATTACAGGGACCGGCTACACCTTC. Translation gives CSAITGTGYTF.

The chain employs TRBV27 and TRBJ2-3, with 13 bases that match TRBD2. V lost 4 bases to trimming and J lost 0 bases; unmatched junction nucleotides: 4. Germline V gene lookup returns CDR1 MNHEY and CDR2 SMNVEV (reference sequence). This CDR3 contains 17 residues. This CDR3 is CASSSRTSGGSTDTQYF. The CDR3 DNA reads as TGTGCCAGCAGTTCCCGGACTAGCGGGGGCAGCACAGATACGCAGTATTTT.

V usage is TRBV12-5 and J usage is TRBJ2-7; 9 bases are a match to TRBD2. The CDR3 spans 15 residues. Germline V lookup: CDR1 LGHNT, CDR2 FRNRAP. Losses at the gene ends were 2 bases for V and 3 bases for J; bases not matched to a gene: 5. The CDR3 DNA reads TGTGCTAGTGGTTTGTTCTCGCGGGAGGGCTACGAGCAGTACTTC. It specifies CASGLFSREGYEQYF. The complete variable domain, with remaining parts taken from reference TRBV12-5 and TRBJ2-7, reads DARVTQTPRHKVTEMGQEVTMRCQPILGHNTVFWYRQTMMQGLELLAYFRNRAPLDDSGMPKDRFSAEMPDATLATLKIQPSEPRDSAVYFCASGLFSREGYEQYFGPGTRLTVT.

The rearrangement links TRBV30 to TRBJ1-1, with 8 bases identical to TRBD1. There are 14 residues in the CDR3. Germline V gene lookup returns CDR1 GTSNPN and CDR2 SVGIG (reference sequence). V gave up 3 bases and J gave up 3 bases; unmatched junction bases: 6. The CDR3 DNA reads as TGTGCCTGGAGCAAGGGACAGGTGGACACTGAAGCTTTCTTT. It yields the protein CAWSKGQVDTEAFF.

This rearrangement joins TRBV10-3 to TRBJ1-2; D not certain. CDR1 and CDR2 (germline): ENHRY, SYGVKD. V lost 0 bases to trimming and J lost 7 bases, with 9 bases between them. CDR3 length equals 13 residues. The CDR3 protein is CAISESGRSGYTF. The CDR3, as DNA: TGTGCCATCAGTGAGTCCGGCAGGAGTGGCTACACCTTC.

The chain uses TRBV29-1 and TRBJ1-2; the match to TRBD1 covers 9 bases. Germline CDR1 reads SQVTM; CDR2 reads ANQGSEA. Trimming took 6 bases from V and 4 from J; bases not matched to a gene: 3. CDR3 size: 12 residues. Here the CDR3 reads CSVGGQGYGYTF. CDR3 sequence (DNA): TGCAGCGTCGGGGGACAGGGCTATGGCTACACCTTC.

Concerning this clone: Other DNA sequences from this sample encode an identical CDR3 as well. The chain recombines TRBV6-1 with TRBJ2-5; TRBD1 aligns across 8 bases. In germline, CDR1 is MNHNS, CDR2 SASEGT. The CDR3 has 14 residues. The ends lost 3 bases at V and 5 bases at J; junction bases unmatched: 5. Written as DNA, the CDR3 is TGTGCCAGCAGTGACGGACAGGGCGGTGAGACCCAGTACTTC. Its translation: CASSDGQGGETQYF.

The V gene is TRBV28, the J gene TRBJ1-5, with D tentatively TRBD1 (5 bases). The germline V gene encodes CDR1 MDHEN and CDR2 SYDVKM. Trimming shortened V by 3 bases and J by 0 bases, and 12 bases separated the two germline ends. This CDR3 comprises 16 residues. CDR3 coding DNA: TGTGCCAGCAGTTTGGACCAGGGATATAGCAATCAGCCCCAGCATTTT. It yields the protein CASSLDQGYSNQPQHF. Based on the CDR3 plus reference TRBV28 and TRBJ1-5, the full variable domain is DVKVTQSSRYLVKRTGEKVFLECVQDMDHENMFWYRQDPGLGLRLIYFSYDVKMKEKGDIPEGYSVSREKKERFSLILESASTNQTSMYLCASSLDQGYSNQPQHFGDGTRLSIL.

V gene TRBV7-9 combines with J gene TRBJ1-1; the match to TRBD1 covers 7 bases. Germline values: CDR1 SEHNR, CDR2 FQNEAQ (reference sequence). The V segment lost 3 bases and the J segment 1 base; nucleotides outside the gene matches: 5. The CDR3 covers 15 residues. The CDR3 region has the DNA TGTGCCAGCAGCTTCCAGGGGGGGAAGAACACTGAAGCTTTCTTT. Protein: CASSFQGGKNTEAFF. Full variable domain (outside the CDR3, taken from reference TRBV7-9 and TRBJ1-1): DTGVSQNPRHKITKRGQNVTFRCDPISEHNRLYWYRQTLGQGPEFLTYFQNEAQLEKSRLLSDRFSAERPKGSFSTLEIQRTEQGDSAMYLCASSFQGGKNTEAFFGQGTRLTVV.

The rearrangement joins TRBV19 to TRBJ1-2, with D hard to call. In germline, CDR1 is LNHDA, CDR2 SQIVND (reference sequence). V lost 1 base and J 6 bases, leaving 15 bases between the germline ends. This CDR3 is built from 15 residues. The CDR3 sequence: CASSIAVWVRDGYTF. CDR3 DNA sequence: TGTGCCAGTAGTATAGCGGTATGGGTTCGGGATGGCTACACCTTC.

This chain links TRBV9 with TRBJ1-6; D unresolved. From germline, CDR1 is SGDLS and CDR2 YYNGEE. Trimming cost V 0 bases and J 7 bases, with 5 bases left between them. The CDR3 sequence is 13 residues long. The CDR3 here is CASSVDWNSPLHF. The CDR3 nucleotides read TGTGCCAGCAGCGTAGATTGGAATTCACCCCTCCACTTT.

The chain is built from TRBV6-5 and TRBJ1-1, with D tentatively TRBD1 (6 bases). The germline V gene has CDR1 MNHEY and CDR2 SVGAGI. V shed 0 bases and J shed 5 bases, with 13 bases lying between them. CDR3 length: 15 residues. The CDR3 nucleotides read TGTGCCAGCAGTTACTCAGCCGGGAGGGGGACTGAAGCTTTCTTT. Its protein product is CASSYSAGRGTEAFF.

The chain uses TRBV2 and TRBJ2-3; 7 nucleotides agree with TRBD1. J was trimmed by 2 bases and V by 10 bases; bases with no gene match: 9. Germline values: CDR1 SNHLY, CDR2 FYNNEI. The CDR3 spans 14 residues. The CDR3 reads CATSRDRDTDTQYF. In nucleotides, the CDR3 is TGTGCCACATCACGGGACAGAGACACAGATACGCAGTATTTT.

The rearrangement joins TRBV19 to TRBJ2-2; 7 bases are a match to TRBD1. The CDR3 runs 16 residues. CDR1 LNHDA and CDR2 SQIVND come from the germline V gene (reference sequence). V lost 5 bases to trimming and J lost 3 bases; unmatched junction nucleotides: 9. The CDR3 DNA reads as TGTGCCAGTAGTTGGGGGACAGAAGATTACACCGGGGAGCTGTTTTTT. Translated: CASSWGTEDYTGELFF. Complete variable domain (other parts from reference TRBV19 and TRBJ2-2): DGGITQSPKYLFRKEGQNVTLSCEQNLNHDAMYWYRQDPGQGLRLIYYSQIVNDFQKGDIAEGYSVSREKKESFPLTVTSAQKNPTAFYLCASSWGTEDYTGELFFGEGSRLTVL.

The chain has TRBV19 and TRBJ1-1; 8 bases line up with TRBD1. With 4 bases clipped from V and 1 base from J, the junction kept 11 bases outside the gene matches. Germline V lookup: CDR1 LNHDA, CDR2 SQIVND (reference sequence). The CDR3 loop spans 17 amino acids. DNA for the CDR3: TGTGCCAGTAGTAGCGGACCGGGACAGGCGTCGAACACTGAAGCTTTCTTT. This translates into CASSSGPGQASNTEAFF.

The chain links TRBV7-2 to TRBJ2-2, with D maybe TRBD2 (6 bases). There are 16 residues in the CDR3. Germline V gives CDR1 SGHTA, CDR2 FQGNSA. Trimming shortened V by 0 bases and J by 3 bases, and 11 bases separated the two germline ends. CDR3: CASSLARAGHTGELFF. The CDR3 DNA is TGTGCCAGCAGCTTAGCCAGGGCGGGACACACCGGGGAGCTGTTTTTT.